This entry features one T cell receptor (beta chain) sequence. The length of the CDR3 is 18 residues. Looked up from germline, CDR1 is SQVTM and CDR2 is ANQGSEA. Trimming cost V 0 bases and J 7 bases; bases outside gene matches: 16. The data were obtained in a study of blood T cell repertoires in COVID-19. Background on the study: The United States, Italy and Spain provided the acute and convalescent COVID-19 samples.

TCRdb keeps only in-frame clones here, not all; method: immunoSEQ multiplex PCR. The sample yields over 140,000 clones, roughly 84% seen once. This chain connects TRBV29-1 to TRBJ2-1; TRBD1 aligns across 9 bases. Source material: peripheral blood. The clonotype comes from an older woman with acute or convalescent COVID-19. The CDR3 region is CSVEDPLGTGSVRNEQFF. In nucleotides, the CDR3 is TGCAGCGTTGAAGACCCACTTGGGACAGGGTCGGTCCGGAATGAGCAGTTCTTC.